The present T cell receptor (beta chain) was sequenced within a study of T cell responses to AZD1222 COVID-19 vaccine. The CDR3 runs 13 residues. In germline, CDR1 is LNHDA, CDR2 SQIVND (reference sequence). Trimming shortened V by 8 bases and J by 1 base, and 11 bases separated the two germline ends. Sequenced by immunoSEQ multiplex PCR; TCRdb stores in-frame clones only, minus some. The repertoire has roughly 100,000 clones, roughly 90% of them found once; the top ten carry more than 15%. This TCR came from an adult in good health. The material sequenced was peripheral blood, taken on day 0 of AZD1222 vaccination. The V call is TRBV19, the J call TRBJ1-1; maybe TRBD1 (6 bases). The DNA of the CDR3 is TGTGCCAGTTCTGGGACATCGAACACTGAAGCTTTCTTT. It codes for CASSGTSNTEAFF.